The 8 T cell receptor beta chains presented below share a single source sample, sequenced in a study of immune characteristics of hereditary and idiopathic chronic pancreatitis. The pancreas tissue came from patients undergoing total pancreatectomy with islet autotransplantation. Some clones are missing from TCRdb's copy, which holds only in-frame ones; the method was immunoSEQ multiplex PCR. The sample shows fewer than 10,000 clones, around 75% of them seen only once. The specimen was pancreas tissue with idiopathic chronic pancreatitis. The source of these receptors is a human donor with chronic pancreatitis.

The rearrangement uses TRBV7-9 and TRBJ1-2; D unresolved. The CDR3 is made up of 13 amino acids. CDR1 and CDR2 from the germline V gene are SEHNR and FQNEAQ (reference sequence). V was clipped by 3 bases and J by 6 bases, with 11 bases between them. CDR3 protein: CASSFKAGDGYTF. In nucleotides, the CDR3 is TGTGCCAGCAGCTTCAAAGCCGGAGATGGCTACACCTTC.

The CDR3: CATSRDLEGYEQYV. The CDR3 DNA follows: TGTGCCACCAGCAGAGATTTAGAAGGCTACGAGCAGTACGTC. V usage is TRBV15 and J usage is TRBJ2-7; no clear D. Germline CDR1 is LNHNV and CDR2 is YYDKDF (reference sequence). The CDR3 has 14 amino acids. V shed 0 bases and J shed 3 bases, with 9 bases lying between them.

This chain links TRBV7-9 with TRBJ1-1; D remains unclear. The CDR3 contains 14 residues. The germline V and J ends were trimmed by 1 base and 4 bases, with 10 bases remaining between them. Germline lookup yields CDR1 SEHNR and CDR2 FQNEAQ (reference sequence). CDR3 nucleotide sequence: TGTGCCAGCAGCTTAGTGTCCAAGGGCACTGAAGCTTTCTTT. Translated: CASSLVSKGTEAFF.

The genes are TRBV5-4 and TRBJ1-3; TRBD1 aligns across 7 bases. The V and J ends lost 4 bases and 0 bases, in that order; junction bases with no gene match: 7. This CDR3 region has 16 residues. Germline values: CDR1 SGHNT, CDR2 YYREEE (reference sequence). CDR3 sequence reads: CASSAGGQLSGNTIYF. CDR3 bases: TGTGCCAGCAGCGCGGGGGGACAGCTCTCTGGAAACACCATATATTTT.

The J gene is TRBJ1-3, the V gene TRBV4-3; TRBD1 matches 8 bases. Losses at the gene ends were 0 bases for V and 3 bases for J; bases not matched to a gene: 4. The CDR3 covers 16 residues. Germline loops: CDR1 LGHNA, CDR2 YSLEER. CDR3 protein: CASSQDSGQGGNTIYF. The CDR3 DNA reads as TGCGCCAGCAGCCAAGACAGCGGACAGGGTGGAAACACCATATATTTT.

The J gene is TRBJ2-1, the V gene TRBV6-1; D tentatively reads TRBD1 or TRBD2 (5 bases each). Germline V gene lookup returns CDR1 MNHNS and CDR2 SASEGT. The CDR3 consists of 15 residues. The ends were cut back, 1 base at V and 5 bases at J, with 12 bases in the middle. The CDR3 here is CASSEVAGTHNEQFF. The CDR3 DNA reads TGTGCCAGCAGTGAAGTTGCAGGGACCCACAATGAGCAGTTCTTC.

The V and J genes are TRBV7-9 and TRBJ2-5; tentative D call: TRBD1 (6 bases). The CDR3 has 14 residues. The V end lost 3 bases, the J end lost 2 bases, and 10 bases lay between the germline ends. Germline assignment: CDR1 SEHNR and CDR2 FQNEAQ (reference sequence). CDR3: CASSFTGKQETQYF. CDR3 bases: TGTGCCAGCAGCTTTACAGGGAAGCAAGAGACCCAGTACTTC.

The rearrangement uses TRBV5-1 and TRBJ1-2, with no clear D. V was shortened by 5 bases and J by 2 bases, with 10 bases between the two germline ends. Germline CDR1 and CDR2: SGHRS and YFSETQ. The length of the CDR3 is 13 residues. The CDR3 sequence: CASSSTYNYGYTF. In DNA, the CDR3 is TGCGCCAGCAGTTCGACATACAACTATGGCTACACCTTC.